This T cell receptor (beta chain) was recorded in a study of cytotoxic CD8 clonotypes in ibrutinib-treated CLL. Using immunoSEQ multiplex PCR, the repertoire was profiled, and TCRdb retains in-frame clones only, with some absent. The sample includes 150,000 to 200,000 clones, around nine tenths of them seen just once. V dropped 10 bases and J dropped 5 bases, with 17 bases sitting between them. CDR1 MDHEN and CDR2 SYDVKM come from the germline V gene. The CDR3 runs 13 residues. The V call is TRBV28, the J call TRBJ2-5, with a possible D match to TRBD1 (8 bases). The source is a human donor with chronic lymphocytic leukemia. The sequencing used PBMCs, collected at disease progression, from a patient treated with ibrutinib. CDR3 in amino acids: CAIRQGRGETQYF. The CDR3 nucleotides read TGTGCCATCCGACAGGGGAGGGGGGAGACCCAGTACTTC.